The T cell receptor (beta chain) described here comes from a study of T-cell memory formation after mild COVID-19 (dated by TCRdb to the early 2020s). About the investigation overall: TCR sequence clusters from the two donors were largely donor specific. Two young, previously healthy adult volunteers made up the cohort, one male and one female. Longitudinal TCRalpha and TCRbeta repertoire sequencing tracked T-cell clones expanding and contracting after mild COVID-19 in two donors.

Ficoll-Paque density gradient centrifugation was the method used to isolate PBMCs. Findings and caveats that apply to the study as a whole: Some responding clones were detected in pre-infection memory, which suggested that pre-existing cross-reactive memory T cells had joined the SARS-CoV-2 response. Contracting CD4+ clones were found mainly in CM and EM memory subsets, while CD8+ clones were enriched in EMRA. The second-wave clones that peaked on day 37 were not confirmed to be SARS-CoV-2 specific. The study covered only two mild cases, and larger cohorts including severe cases with pre-infection samples were considered necessary. From day 15 to 85, contracting clones showed balanced CD4/CD8 phenotypes, whereas a second wave of clones that expanded from day 15 to 37 leaned towards CD4+.

This clonotype was recorded many times. What antigen it recognizes has not been identified. Base qualities were left out, and no much larger clone turns up one base away. The cysteine opens and the phenylalanine closes a CDR3 of 13 amino acids. Only the CDR3 portion is preserved as DNA: 39 bases, with reading frame beginning at the first base. V is pared back by 4 bases and J by 4 bases, with 13 bases lying between the germline termini. Based on the germline V gene, the CDR1 and CDR2 sequences are SQVTM and ANQGSEA. The sample was run on an Illumina NovaSeq 6000. TCRalpha and TCRbeta cDNA libraries were constructed by 5'RACE with constant-segment primers, with sample barcodes and unique molecular identifiers being introduced. Trizol reagent was used to extract RNA from every sample. Amplification of the libraries took two PCR steps, and the second step added a second sample barcode plus Illumina TruSeq adapters. The libraries were sequenced on an Illumina NovaSeq using 2 x 150 bp paired-end reads. As for the original processing: Reads were demultiplexed and collapsed into UMI-guided consensus sequences with migec v1.2.7. Using mixcr v2.1.11, the UMI consensuses were aligned to TRA and TRB V and J templates and assembled into clonotypes. Clonotypes were classified as expanded or contracted when called significant by both edgeR and NoisET, with noise models trained on biological replicates. For edgeR calls, the thresholds were a false discovery rate-adjusted p below 0.01 and a log2 fold-change of 1. As an exploratory analysis of dynamics, max-normalized trajectories of the 1000 most abundant clonotypes were examined by PCA with hierarchical clustering. Separately sequenced CD4+ and CD8+ repertoires were used to assign a CD4 or CD8 phenotype to each responding clone. Through fastp at Q25 and MiXCR, TCRdb rebuilt clones from the public reads, retaining in-frame beta chains. One record per CDR3 amino acid sequence lists the most common genes and DNA. The V and J calls, along with clone size, are taken from TCRdb and not from the paper's own processing. The sample table holds 150,000 to 200,000 distinct CDR3 sequences, of which around 30% were seen once. The top ten constitute 9.5% to 15% of the sample.

The sequenced material came from PBMCs or a T cell subset sorted from them (not recorded which). This TCR came from an adult woman who had mild COVID-19 (a few samples of this study predate the infection). The sample titles of this study are shuffled in the database, so cell type and time point are left out; the donor was told from shared clones. The V and J segments used are TRBV29-1 and TRBJ1-2, with the D gene too uncertain to name. CDR3 loop: CSVGPNSGYGYTF. The nucleotide sequence is given as TGCAGCGTTGGGCCAAACTCCGGCTATGGCTACACCTTC.